This T cell receptor (beta chain) was identified in a study of T-cell memory formation after mild COVID-19. 5'RACE with constant-segment primers built TCRalpha and TCRbeta cDNA libraries with UMIs. Using its own MiXCR run on the 5' RACE reads, TCRdb lists one record per CDR3 protein. Of about 430,000 distinct CDR3 sequences in the sample, 20% to 25% were seen once. The germline V gene has CDR1 ENHRY and CDR2 SYGVKD. J lost 2 bases, V lost 6 bases, and 4 bases had no gene match. This CDR3 contains 14 residues. In its sample, this clonotype was seen a few times. The sequence derives from an adult woman who had mild COVID-19 (a few samples of this study predate the infection). Cell type and time point are not known. The V gene is TRBV10-3, the J gene TRBJ2-5, with TRBD2 matching 9 bases. The sample comprised PBMCs or a T cell subset sorted from them (not recorded which). The CDR3 DNA is TGTGCCATCAGATCCAGCGGGGGGCAAGAGACCCAGTACTTC. Its protein product is CAIRSSGGQETQYF.